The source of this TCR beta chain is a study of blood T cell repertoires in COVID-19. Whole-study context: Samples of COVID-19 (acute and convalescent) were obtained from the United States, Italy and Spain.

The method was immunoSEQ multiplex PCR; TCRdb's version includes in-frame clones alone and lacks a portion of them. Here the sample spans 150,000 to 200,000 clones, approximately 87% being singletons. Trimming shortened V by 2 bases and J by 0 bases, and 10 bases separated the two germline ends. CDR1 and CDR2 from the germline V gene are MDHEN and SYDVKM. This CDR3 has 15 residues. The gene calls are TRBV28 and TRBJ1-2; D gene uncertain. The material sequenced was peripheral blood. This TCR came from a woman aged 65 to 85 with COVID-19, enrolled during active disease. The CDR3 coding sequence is TGTGCCAGCAGTTTAGGCAGAATTACTAACTATGGCTACACCTTC. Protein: CASSLGRITNYGYTF.